Sequencing of this TCR beta chain was carried out in a study of T-cell memory formation after mild COVID-19. Study at large: TCR clusters were mostly confined to one donor each. General study points: Shrinking CD4+ clones resided mostly in CM and EM, and CD8+ ones in EMRA.

As concerns this clonotype: Its cognate antigen is unknown. Possible read error: a much larger clone is one base away.

TCRalpha and TCRbeta libraries used 5'RACE with constant-segment primers and UMIs. One entry per CDR3 protein results from TCRdb running MiXCR on the 5' RACE reads. Among roughly 620,000 distinct CDR3 sequences listed, approximately 18% were seen once. V lost 5 bases, J lost 3 bases, and 5 bases stayed unmatched. Germline CDR1 and CDR2: SGHTA and FQGTGA. The CDR3 length is 15 residues. Sequenced: PBMCs or a T cell subset sorted from them (not recorded which). The clonotype comes from an adult woman who had mild COVID-19 (a few samples of this study predate the infection). Cell type and time point are not known. J is TRBJ2-3 and V is TRBV7-3; 10 nucleotides align to TRBD2. The CDR3 region is CASSPLGLATDTQYF. The DNA for the CDR3 is TGTGCCAGCAGCCCTCTGGGACTAGCGACAGATACGCAGTATTTT.